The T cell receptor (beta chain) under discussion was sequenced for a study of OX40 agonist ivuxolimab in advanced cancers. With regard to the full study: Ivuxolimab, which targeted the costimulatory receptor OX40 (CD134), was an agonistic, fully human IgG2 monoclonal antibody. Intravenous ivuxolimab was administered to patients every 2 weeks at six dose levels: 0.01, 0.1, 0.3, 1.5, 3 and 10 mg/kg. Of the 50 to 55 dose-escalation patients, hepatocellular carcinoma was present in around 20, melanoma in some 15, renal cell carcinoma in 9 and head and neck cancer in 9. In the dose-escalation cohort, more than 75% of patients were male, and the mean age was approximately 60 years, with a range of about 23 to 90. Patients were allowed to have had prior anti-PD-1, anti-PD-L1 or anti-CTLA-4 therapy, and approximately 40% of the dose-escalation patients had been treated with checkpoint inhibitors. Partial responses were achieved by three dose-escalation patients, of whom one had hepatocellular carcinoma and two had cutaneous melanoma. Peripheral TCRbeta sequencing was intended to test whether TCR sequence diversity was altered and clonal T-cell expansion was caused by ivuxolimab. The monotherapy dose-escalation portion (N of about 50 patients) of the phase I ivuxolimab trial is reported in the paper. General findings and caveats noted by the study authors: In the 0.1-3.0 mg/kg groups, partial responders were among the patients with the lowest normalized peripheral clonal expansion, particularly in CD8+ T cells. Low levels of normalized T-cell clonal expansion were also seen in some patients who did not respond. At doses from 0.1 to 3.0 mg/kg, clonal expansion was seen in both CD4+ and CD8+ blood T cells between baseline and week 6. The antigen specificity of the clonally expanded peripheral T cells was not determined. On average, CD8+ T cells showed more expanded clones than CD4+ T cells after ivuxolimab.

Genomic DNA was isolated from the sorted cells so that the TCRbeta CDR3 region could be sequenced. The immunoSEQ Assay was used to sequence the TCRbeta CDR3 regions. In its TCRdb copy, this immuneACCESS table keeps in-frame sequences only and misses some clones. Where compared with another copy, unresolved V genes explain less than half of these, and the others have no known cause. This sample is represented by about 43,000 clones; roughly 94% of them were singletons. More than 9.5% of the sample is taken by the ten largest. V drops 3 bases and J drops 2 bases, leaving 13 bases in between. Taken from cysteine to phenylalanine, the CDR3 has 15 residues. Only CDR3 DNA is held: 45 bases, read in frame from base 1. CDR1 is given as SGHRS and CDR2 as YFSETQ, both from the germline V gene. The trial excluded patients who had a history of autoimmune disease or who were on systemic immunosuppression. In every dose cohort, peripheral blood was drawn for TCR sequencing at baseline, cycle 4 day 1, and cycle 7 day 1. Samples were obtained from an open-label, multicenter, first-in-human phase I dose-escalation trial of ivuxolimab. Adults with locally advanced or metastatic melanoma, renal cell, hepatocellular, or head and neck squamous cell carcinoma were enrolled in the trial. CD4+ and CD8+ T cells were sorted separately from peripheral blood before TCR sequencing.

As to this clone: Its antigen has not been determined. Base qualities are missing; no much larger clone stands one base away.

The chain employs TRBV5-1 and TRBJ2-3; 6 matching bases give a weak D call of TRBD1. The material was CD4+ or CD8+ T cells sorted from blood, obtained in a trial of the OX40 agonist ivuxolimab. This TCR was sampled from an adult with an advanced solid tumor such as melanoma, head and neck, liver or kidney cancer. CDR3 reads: CASSYLGQNTDTQYF. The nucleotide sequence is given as TGCGCCAGCAGCTACCTAGGACAGAACACAGATACGCAGTATTTT.